Each of the 27 T cell receptor beta chains below was sequenced from the same sample in a study of lymphopenia after photon versus proton radiotherapy (dated by TCRdb to the late 2010s). The library was obtained by the immunoSEQ multiplex PCR assay. TCRdb holds this immuneACCESS table with in-frame rearrangements only. Some clones are missing; in checked studies, unresolved V genes explain under half, and the rest has no known cause. Within this sample are 25,000 to 35,000 clones, with over 85% of them counted one time only. The ten largest account for roughly 0.71% of the sample. The sequenced sample was peripheral blood, obtained from a patient treated with photon-based radiotherapy. Every receptor here comes from a woman in her forties or fifties with cholangiocarcinoma.

This clone has just a few counts. This chain links TRBV14 with TRBJ1-5; D call uncertain. Trimming cost V 3 bases and J 0 bases, with 6 bases left between them. Germline-derived CDR1 and CDR2 are SGHDN and FVKESK. The CDR3 is 14 amino acids. The CDR3 loop is CASSQTNSNQPQHF. The CDR3, as DNA: TGTGCCAGCAGCCAGACGAATAGCAATCAGCCCCAGCATTTT.

The chain couples TRBV29-1 to TRBJ1-2; the match to TRBD1 covers 8 bases. The CDR3 length is 14 residues. The junction had 7 bases not matched to a gene; V was cut back by 3 bases and J by 4 bases. In germline, CDR1 is SQVTM, CDR2 ANQGSEA. The CDR3 region has the DNA TGCAGCGTTGATACAGGGGGAATTGTCTATGGCTACACCTTC. Protein sequence: CSVDTGGIVYGYTF.

The chain links TRBV6-5 to TRBJ1-6; perhaps TRBD1 as D (5 bases). The germline V and J ends were trimmed by 2 bases and 8 bases, with 16 bases remaining between them. Germline V gives CDR1 MNHEY, CDR2 SVGAGI. CDR3 size: 16 residues. CDR3 DNA: TGTGCCAGCAGTTACCAAGCCGACAGCCGGTATTCACCCCTCCACTTT. Encoded protein: CASSYQADSRYSPLHF.

The V and J genes are TRBV5-6 and TRBJ1-6; no reliable D call. The germline gives CDR1 SGHDT, CDR2 YYEEEE. Trimming left V 3 bases short and J 0 bases short, with 13 bases between. The CDR3 contains 17 residues. The CDR3 bases are TGTGCCAGCAGCTGGCGGGCCTTTAGCTCCTATAATTCACCCCTCCACTTT. Residues: CASSWRAFSSYNSPLHF. Full variable domain (rest looked up from reference TRBV5-6 and TRBJ1-6): DAGVTQSPTHLIKTRGQQVTLRCSPKSGHDTVSWYQQALGQGPQFIFQYYEEEERQRGNFPDRFSGHQFPNYSSELNVNALLLGDSALYLCASSWRAFSSYNSPLHFGNGTRLTVT.

CDR3 bases: TGCGCCAGCAGCTTGGGGGGTCTCGCGAACACCGGGGAGCTGTTTTTT. Translation: CASSLGGLANTGELFF. The J gene is TRBJ2-2, the V gene TRBV5-1; D not certain. V dropped 0 bases and J dropped 0 bases, with 9 bases sitting between them. Per germline, CDR1 SGHRS and CDR2 YFSETQ. CDR3 size: 16 residues. Filled out from reference TRBV5-1 and TRBJ2-2, the complete variable domain reads KAGVTQTPRYLIKTRGQQVTLSCSPISGHRSVSWYQQTPGQGLQFLFEYFSETQRNKGNFPGRFSGRQFSNSRSEMNVSTLELGDSALYLCASSLGGLANTGELFFGEGSRLTVL.

This clone was counted between two and nine times. This chain uses TRBV30 with TRBJ1-5; D gene unclear. The V and J ends lost 2 bases and 0 bases respectively, with 5 bases between them. The germline V gene encodes CDR1 GTSNPN and CDR2 SVGIG (reference sequence). The CDR3 runs 13 residues. In DNA form, the CDR3 reads TGTGCCTGGAGTTCGGATAGCAATCAGCCCCAGCATTTT. It codes for CAWSSDSNQPQHF.

The chain is built from TRBV2 and TRBJ1-2; TRBD1 matches 9 bases. CDR1 is SNHLY, CDR2 FYNNEI, per germline. The trim removed 4 bases at V and 4 bases at J, leaving 7 bases unmatched. The CDR3 runs 15 residues. The CDR3 region has the DNA TGTGCCAGCAGTGGTGGGACAGGGAGCATCTATGGCTACACCTTC. Translating gives CASSGGTGSIYGYTF.

This rearrangement joins TRBV25-1 to TRBJ2-2; 7 nucleotides align to TRBD1. The junction had 4 bases not matched to a gene; V was cut back by 1 base and J by 2 bases. Per germline, CDR1 MGHDK and CDR2 SYGVNS. CDR3 length: 16 amino acids. CDR3 sequence (DNA): TGTGCCAGCAGTGAATGGAGGACAGGTAACACCGGGGAGCTGTTTTTT. This encodes CASSEWRTGNTGELFF.

The V gene is TRBV7-7, the J gene TRBJ2-2; TRBD1 matches at 8 bases. The V gene end was trimmed by 3 bases and the J gene end by 6 bases; junction bases not matched to a gene: 9. CDR3 length: 16 amino acids. From germline, CDR1 is SSHAT and CDR2 FNYEAQ (reference sequence). CDR3 amino acids: CASSFSGGPPPGELFF. Here the CDR3 DNA reads TGTGCCAGCAGCTTTTCAGGGGGCCCACCCCCCGGGGAGCTGTTTTTT.

This rearrangement joins TRBV19 to TRBJ1-2, with D perhaps TRBD1 (5 bases). Germline V gene lookup returns CDR1 LNHDA and CDR2 SQIVND (reference sequence). This CDR3 is built from 14 residues. V was trimmed by 7 bases and J by 4 bases, leaving 16 bases between them. The CDR3 region has the DNA TGTGCCAGTACCCAGATGGGGGAAATCTATGGCTACACCTTC. Translated, it gives CASTQMGEIYGYTF.

The chain uses TRBV7-9 and TRBJ2-7; D is undetermined. CDR1 is SEHNR and CDR2 is FQNEAQ in the germline V gene (reference sequence). This CDR3 has 14 residues. Trimming cost V 1 base and J 4 bases, with 11 bases left between them. The CDR3, as DNA: TGTGCCAGCAGCTTAGGGACGAAAACTTACGAGCAGTACTTC. It yields the protein CASSLGTKTYEQYF.

The chain employs TRBV19 and TRBJ2-3; 10 bases align to TRBD1. Germline lookup yields CDR1 LNHDA and CDR2 SQIVND (reference sequence). The CDR3 consists of 18 residues. V trimming: 7 bases; J trimming: 4 bases; junction bases outside the gene matches: 17. The CDR3 reads CASTPFGRGTGDADTQYF. The CDR3 nucleotides are TGTGCCAGTACCCCGTTCGGAAGAGGGACAGGGGATGCAGATACGCAGTATTTT.

This chain joins TRBV10-2 and TRBJ2-5; maybe TRBD1 (7 bases). Germline V lookup: CDR1 WSHSY, CDR2 SAAADI. The V and J ends lost 0 bases and 5 bases respectively, with 10 bases between them. The CDR3 has 14 residues. This CDR3 reads CASSESPGGETQYF. The CDR3 region has the DNA TGCGCCAGCAGTGAGTCCCCAGGGGGGGAGACCCAGTACTTC.

The rearrangement joins TRBV6-5 to TRBJ2-3; a possible D gene is TRBD2 (6 bases). CDR1 is MNHEY and CDR2 is SVGAGI in the germline V gene. The V end lost 4 bases, the J end lost 11 bases, and 13 bases lay between the germline ends. This CDR3 has 12 residues. CDR3 sequence (DNA): TGTGCCAGCAGTTTAGCGGATGGGGTGCAGTATTTT. This gives the protein CASSLADGVQYF.

The gene calls are TRBV7-2 and TRBJ1-1; D gene uncertain. The CDR3 length is 15 residues. CDR1 and CDR2 from the germline V gene are SGHTA and FQGNSA. V shed 3 bases and J shed 4 bases, with 15 bases lying between them. CDR3 nucleotide sequence: TGTGCCAGCAGCTTCGGGGATAGGGTGGGCACTGAAGCTTTCTTT. Residues: CASSFGDRVGTEAFF.

This rearrangement joins TRBV5-6 to TRBJ2-2; no clear D gene. V lost 6 bases and J lost 5, with 14 bases in between. The CDR3 spans 14 residues. Germline CDR1 is SGHDT and CDR2 is YYEEEE. CDR3 DNA sequence: TGTGCCAGCAACTATAGGGAATTGACCGGGGAGCTGTTTTTT. The encoded protein is CASNYRELTGELFF.

The J gene is TRBJ2-5, the V gene TRBV4-3, with 8 bases fitting TRBD2. Trimming cost V 3 bases and J 5 bases; bases outside gene matches: 5. CDR1 LGHNA and CDR2 YSLEER come from the germline V gene. The CDR3 spans 14 residues. CDR3 bases: TGCGCCAGCAGCCACTTGACTAGCGCCGAGACCCAGTACTTC. Protein: CASSHLTSAETQYF.

The table lists this clone with a count of one. The chain uses TRBV4-3 and TRBJ2-2; D is uncertain. V lost 0 bases and J 4 bases, leaving 6 bases between the germline ends. The germline V gene has CDR1 LGHNA and CDR2 YSLEER. The CDR3 is 14 amino acids. The DNA for the CDR3 is TGCGCCAGCAGCCAAGATTCGGTCACCGGGGAGCTGTTTTTT. It codes for CASSQDSVTGELFF.

The chain employs TRBV5-4 and TRBJ2-1; the D is unclear. Germline lookup yields CDR1 SGHNT and CDR2 YYREEE (reference sequence). V lost 0 bases and J 7 bases, leaving 20 bases between the germline ends. This CDR3 region has 17 residues. CDR3 region: CASSLGGSRGHRNEQFF. In DNA, the CDR3 is TGTGCCAGCAGCTTGGGGGGTTCGCGCGGCCACCGAAATGAGCAGTTCTTC. Supplemented by reference TRBV5-4 and TRBJ2-1, the full variable domain reads ETGVTQSPTHLIKTRGQQVTLRCSSQSGHNTVSWYQQALGQGPQFIFQYYREEENGRGNFPPRFSGLQFPNYSSELNVNALELDDSALYLCASSLGGSRGHRNEQFFGPGTRLTVL.

On this clone: The junction departs from the called germline gene at one end, perhaps through a read error. The chain couples TRBV12-5 to TRBJ1-4; a weak D match, TRBD1 (6 bases). CDR3 length: 17 amino acids. Germline loops: CDR1 LGHNT, CDR2 FRNRAP. In DNA, the CDR3 is TGTGCTAGTGGGTTGGGATCCACAGGGATTGGTTATGAAAAACTGTTTTTT. Its protein is CASGLGSTGIGYEKLFF.

CDR3 DNA sequence: TGTGCCACCAGCAGAACAGCTCTCCTAAATGAAAAACTGTTTTTT. This codes for CATSRTALLNEKLFF. The genes are TRBV15 and TRBJ1-4; no firm D call. CDR1 is LNHNV and CDR2 is YYDKDF in the germline V gene (reference sequence). Trimming took 2 bases from V and 5 from J, leaving 12 bases between them. The CDR3 consists of 15 residues.

This chain uses TRBV6-1 with TRBJ2-1; 9 nucleotides align to TRBD1. CDR3 size: 15 residues. V dropped 8 bases and J dropped 7; count of bases not matched to a gene: 12. CDR1 is MNHNS, CDR2 SASEGT, per germline. The CDR3 loop reads CASLVQGASGNEQFF. The DNA of the CDR3 is TGTGCCAGCCTCGTACAGGGGGCAAGTGGGAATGAGCAGTTCTTC.

This rearrangement joins TRBV5-1 to TRBJ2-1, with unresolved D. Germline V gene sequence: CDR1 SGHRS, CDR2 YFSETQ. The CDR3 has 12 amino acids. Trimming left V 5 bases short and J 2 bases short, with 5 bases between. Here the CDR3 DNA reads TGCGCCAGCAGAAGGACCTACAATGAGCAGTTCTTC. This sequence encodes CASRRTYNEQFF.

This chain joins TRBV19 and TRBJ1-2, with a possible D match to TRBD1 (5 bases). Trimming removed 3 bases from V and 8 bases from J, with 19 bases in between. This CDR3 is built from 15 residues. Germline lookup yields CDR1 LNHDA and CDR2 SQIVND (reference sequence). The DNA for the CDR3 is TGTGCCAGTAGTATCGGGGCCCCATTGGTCGGAGGCTACACCTTC. Protein: CASSIGAPLVGGYTF. Variable domain in full (rest from reference TRBV19 and TRBJ1-2): DGGITQSPKYLFRKEGQNVTLSCEQNLNHDAMYWYRQDPGQGLRLIYYSQIVNDFQKGDIAEGYSVSREKKESFPLTVTSAQKNPTAFYLCASSIGAPLVGGYTFGSGTRLTVV.

The rearrangement joins TRBV10-3 to TRBJ1-2; D gene ambiguous. Trimming cost V 3 bases and J 0 bases, with 8 bases left between them. The length of the CDR3 is 14 residues. Per germline, CDR1 ENHRY and CDR2 SYGVKD. The CDR3 loop is CAISEGPANYGYTF. In DNA form, the CDR3 reads TGTGCCATCAGTGAAGGTCCGGCTAACTATGGCTACACCTTC.

This rearrangement joins TRBV15 to TRBJ1-5; D is ambiguous. V was pared by 1 base and J by 6 bases, with 4 bases between. Per the germline V gene, CDR1 is LNHNV and CDR2 is YYDKDF (reference sequence). The CDR3 is 12 residues long. The CDR3 region has the DNA TGTGCCACCAGCAGAGGCAGTCAGCCCCAGCATTTT. Residues: CATSRGSQPQHF.

This chain uses TRBV12-5 with TRBJ1-2, with no clear D. Germline lookup yields CDR1 LGHNT and CDR2 FRNRAP. V lost 3 bases and J 4 bases, leaving 9 bases between the germline ends. The CDR3 totals 13 residues. The CDR3 coding sequence is TGTGCTAGTGGTTTTGGGGTCGGCTATGGCTACACCTTC. It yields the protein CASGFGVGYGYTF.